This TCR beta chain was retrieved from a study of blood T cells in healthy people across ages. Findings and caveats of the study: The study found more naive CD4+ cells and higher diversity in long-lived than aged donors. Roughly linear age-related decline in beta diversity appeared, significant by age around 36. It was held that diversity estimates obtained from one million T cells represented underestimates.

A second PCR, run for roughly 7 to 11 cycles, used a sample-barcoded 5' primer plus a J-beta primer mix. TCRdb re-called the 5' RACE reads with MiXCR, one entry per CDR3 protein. Of approximately 810,000 distinct CDR3 sequences in the sample, 25% to 30% were seen once. Points on this clonotype: The antigen is unknown.

V shed 4 bases, J shed 1 base, and the junction held 16 bases outside the gene matches. The CDR3 has 19 amino acids. The germline CDR1 and CDR2 sequences are MNHEY and SMNVEV (reference sequence). The specimen was blood. This chain joins TRBV27 and TRBJ2-1; 7 bases align to TRBD1. This receptor was taken from a woman of 80 years or more in good health. CDR3 nucleotide sequence: TGTGCCAGCAGTTATCTGACAGGGCCCTTCGCCTTTTCCTACAATGAGCAGTTCTTC. Translating it yields CASSYLTGPFAFSYNEQFF.